The next 23 T cell receptor beta chains were all read from a single sample in a study of graft-versus-host responses after intestinal transplantation (dated by TCRdb to 2020 to 2022). Antigens for these TCRs are unknown. The time point label corresponds to: cells obtained before transplantation from donor or recipient. Receptor libraries were prepared by the immunoSEQ multiplex PCR assay. TCRdb retrieved this table from immuneACCESS and kept in-frame rearrangements only. Not all clones are present; in checked studies, unresolved V genes account for under half, and no reason is known for the remainder. The sample includes over 45,000 clones, with around 92% observed a single time. The ten largest clones take up approximately 0.56% of the sample. The sequenced sample was unstimulated CD4+ T cells sorted from spleen or lymph node cells, obtained before transplant. The receptors derive from a human donor who was the organ donor for an intestinal transplant.

This chain connects TRBV28 to TRBJ1-2; no firm D call. CDR1 and CDR2 from the germline V gene are MDHEN and SYDVKM. CDR3 size: 14 residues. The V and J ends lost 2 bases and 5 bases respectively, with 12 bases between them. CDR3 amino acids: CASSLPEQKYGYTF. As DNA, the CDR3 is TGTGCCAGCAGTTTACCAGAACAAAAATATGGCTACACCTTC.

The chain recombines TRBV6-1 with TRBJ1-2; D is unresolved. This CDR3 spans 11 amino acids. Germline lookup yields CDR1 MNHNS and CDR2 SASEGT. The V gene lost 6 bases and the J gene lost 8 bases, with 10 bases spanning the gap. In DNA, the CDR3 is TGTGCCAGCAGCCCGACTGGGGGCTACACCTTC. Its translation is CASSPTGGYTF.

The chain joins TRBV18 to TRBJ2-1; 8 bases match TRBD2. Looked up from germline, CDR1 is KGHSH and CDR2 is LQKENI. After removal of 6 bases from V and 5 bases from J, the junction contained 21 bases not matched to a gene. This CDR3 has 19 residues. CDR3 loop: CASSPARRHREGRDNEQFF. CDR3 bases: TGTGCCAGCTCGCCTGCGAGGAGACACCGGGAGGGCCGGGACAATGAGCAGTTCTTC.

V and J are TRBV7-6 and TRBJ2-7; TRBD1 matches at 8 bases. The V gene's germline CDR1 is SGHVS and CDR2 FNYEAQ. After removal of 4 bases from V and 7 bases from J, the junction contained 6 bases not matched to a gene. This CDR3 spans 13 amino acids. The CDR3, as DNA: TGTGCCAGCAGCTCAGGGGGCTCGAGGGAGCAGTACTTC. Its translation is CASSSGGSREQYF.

This clone came up a few times. The chain uses TRBV4-3 and TRBJ1-1, with D possibly being TRBD1 (6 bases). The V gene's germline CDR1 is LGHNA and CDR2 YSLEER. V lost 1 base and J lost 3, with 12 bases in between. The CDR3 sequence is 15 residues long. The CDR3 sequence: CASSQVTGPDTEAFF. The CDR3 DNA reads TGCGCCAGCAGCCAAGTCACAGGGCCAGACACTGAAGCTTTCTTT.

This clone showed up just once. The V gene is TRBV28, the J gene TRBJ1-5; 7 positions agree with TRBD1. The CDR3 extends over 13 amino acids. Germline V gene lookup returns CDR1 MDHEN and CDR2 SYDVKM. V trimming: 3 bases; J trimming: 7 bases; junction bases outside the gene matches: 3. Here the CDR3 DNA reads TGTGCCAGCAGTTTTACAGGGGCCCAGCCCCAGCATTTT. This encodes CASSFTGAQPQHF.

V usage is TRBV7-8 and J usage is TRBJ1-1; no clear D gene. Looked up from germline, CDR1 is SGHVS and CDR2 is FQNEAQ. Trimming took off 4 bases at V and 4 bases at J, with 10 bases between the two ends. The CDR3 consists of 13 residues. CDR3 DNA sequence: TGTGCCAGCAGCTGGGCCCAGTCCACTGAAGCTTTCTTT. As protein: CASSWAQSTEAFF.

This sequence joins TRBV5-1 and TRBJ2-7; 8 bases match TRBD2. The CDR3 loop spans 15 amino acids. In germline, CDR1 is SGHRS, CDR2 YFSETQ. J gave up 0 bases and V 4 bases, and 6 bases lay outside the gene matches. This CDR3 reads CASSPPGTSSYEQYF. CDR3 nucleotide sequence: TGCGCCAGCAGCCCCCCGGGGACTAGCTCCTACGAGCAGTACTTC.

The rearrangement uses TRBV28 and TRBJ1-4, with unresolved D. This CDR3 is built from 14 residues. Trimming took off 3 bases at V and 7 bases at J, with 12 bases between the two ends. Germline V CDR1 and CDR2: MDHEN, SYDVKM. CDR3 amino acids: CASSFGRVIEKLFF. Written as DNA, the CDR3 is TGTGCCAGCAGTTTCGGGAGGGTAATTGAAAAACTGTTTTTT. The entire variable domain, with the rest obtained from reference TRBV28 and TRBJ1-4, is as follows: DVKVTQSSRYLVKRTGEKVFLECVQDMDHENMFWYRQDPGLGLRLIYFSYDVKMKEKGDIPEGYSVSREKKERFSLILESASTNQTSMYLCASSFGRVIEKLFFGSGTQLSVL.

Here the CDR3 reads CASSAPRLAGGNEQFF. As DNA, the CDR3 is TGTGCCAGCAGTGCACCGAGACTAGCGGGAGGGAATGAGCAGTTCTTC. The chain recombines TRBV25-1 with TRBJ2-1, with 14 nucleotides matching TRBD2. Germline V CDR1 and CDR2: MGHDK, SYGVNS. The ends lost 4 bases at V and 7 bases at J; junction bases unmatched: 6. The CDR3 is made up of 16 amino acids. Filled out from reference TRBV25-1 and TRBJ2-1, the complete variable domain reads EADIYQTPRYLVIGTGKKITLECSQTMGHDKMYWYQQDPGMELHLIHYSYGVNSTEKGDLSSESTVSRIRTEHFPLTLESARPSHTSQYLCASSAPRLAGGNEQFFGPGTRLTVL.

This clone was recorded only once. The CDR3: CASRAGGGNQPQHF. For the CDR3, the DNA is TGTGCCAGCCGTGCGGGGGGGGGCAATCAGCCCCAGCATTTT. The chain has TRBV6-1 and TRBJ1-5; D might be TRBD1 (5 bases). CDR3 size: 14 residues. CDR1 and CDR2 (germline): MNHNS, SASEGT. The V end lost 8 bases, the J end lost 2 bases, and 13 bases lay between the germline ends.

A word on this clone: This same CDR3 is encoded by further DNA sequences in the sample. The chain couples TRBV28 to TRBJ1-2, with D tentatively TRBD1 (6 bases). This CDR3 contains 13 residues. Trimming cost V 6 bases and J 3 bases, with 11 bases left between them. The V gene's germline CDR1 is MDHEN and CDR2 SYDVKM. CDR3 loop: CASSSGQHYGYTF. In DNA form, the CDR3 reads TGTGCCAGCAGCTCAGGACAGCACTATGGCTACACCTTC.

V is TRBV6-1 and J is TRBJ1-1; TRBD1 matches 11 bases. V lost 3 bases, J lost 5 bases, and 5 bases stayed unmatched. Germline lookup yields CDR1 MNHNS and CDR2 SASEGT. This CDR3 is built from 15 residues. CDR3 DNA sequence: TGTGCCAGCAGTGATCCCGGGACAGGGGGAACTGAAGCTTTCTTT. This gives the protein CASSDPGTGGTEAFF.

The sample holds one count of this clone. The chain employs TRBV5-5 and TRBJ1-3, with D unresolved. The V gene lost 1 base and the J gene lost 4 bases, with 9 bases spanning the gap. The germline CDR1 and CDR2 sequences are SGHKS and YYEKEE (reference sequence). The CDR3 has 14 amino acids. CDR3 amino acids: CASSLYTAGNTIYF. As DNA, the CDR3 is TGTGCCAGCAGCTTGTACACAGCAGGAAACACCATATATTTT.

The chain links TRBV28 to TRBJ2-5; TRBD2 is a possible D gene (5 bases). In germline, CDR1 is MDHEN, CDR2 SYDVKM. There are 15 residues in the CDR3. Deletions cut 5 bases from V and 1 base from J, with 14 bases between. The CDR3 region is CASSTRTGSQETQYF. The CDR3 DNA is TGTGCCAGCAGTACCCGAACGGGGTCCCAAGAGACCCAGTACTTC.

V usage is TRBV7-8 and J usage is TRBJ2-5, with 7 bases fitting TRBD1. The CDR3 is 15 residues long. The germline CDR1 and CDR2 sequences are SGHVS and FQNEAQ. Trimming cost V 5 bases and J 5 bases; bases outside gene matches: 11. The CDR3 DNA is TGTGCCAGCAGCCCACGACCCGGGACAGAGGAGACCCAGTACTTC. As protein: CASSPRPGTEETQYF.

The V and J genes are TRBV29-1 and TRBJ1-2, with TRBD1 as a possible D gene (6 bases). Germline loops: CDR1 SQVTM, CDR2 ANQGSEA. This CDR3 spans 13 amino acids. Trimming took off 5 bases at V and 0 bases at J, with 10 bases between the two ends. The DNA for the CDR3 is TGCAGCGTTCCGACAGGCGCTAACTATGGCTACACCTTC. This gives the protein CSVPTGANYGYTF.

The genes are TRBV19 and TRBJ2-3, with 13 bases identical to TRBD2. The junction had 3 bases not matched to a gene; V was cut back by 7 bases and J by 2 bases. The CDR3 has 15 amino acids. CDR1 is LNHDA and CDR2 is SQIVND in the germline V gene (reference sequence). This CDR3 is CASKTSGRATDTQYF. The CDR3 nucleotides are TGTGCCAGTAAAACTAGCGGGAGGGCCACAGATACGCAGTATTTT.

This CDR3 reads CASSSRQGLMNTEAFF. For the CDR3, the DNA is TGCGCCAGCAGCTCCCGACAGGGTCTCATGAACACTGAAGCTTTCTTT. This sequence joins TRBV5-1 and TRBJ1-1; 7 bases line up with TRBD1. This CDR3 region has 16 residues. With 3 bases clipped from V and 0 bases from J, the junction kept 8 bases outside the gene matches. Germline V CDR1 and CDR2: SGHRS, YFSETQ.

J is TRBJ2-1 and V is TRBV5-6; 12 bases agree with TRBD1. This CDR3 is 15 amino acids long. The V gene's germline CDR1 is SGHDT and CDR2 YYEEEE. Trimming removed 4 bases from V and 6 bases from J; junction bases left unmatched: 5. CDR3 residues: CASSPGQGASNEQFF. Here the CDR3 DNA reads TGTGCCAGCAGCCCGGGACAGGGGGCAAGCAATGAGCAGTTCTTC.

For this clone: Mismatch with germline at one junction end may stem from a read error. The V gene is TRBV19, the J gene TRBJ2-3, with D hard to call. Germline V CDR1 and CDR2: LNHDA, SQIVND (reference sequence). The CDR3 sequence is 15 residues long. CDR3 nucleotides: TGTGTCAGTAGTCAGGCAGCCCCGACCACAGATACGCAGTATTTT. Encoded protein: CVSSQAAPTTDTQYF.

The chain employs TRBV29-1 and TRBJ2-1, with 9 bases matching TRBD1. The CDR3 sequence is 15 residues long. The germline V gene has CDR1 SQVTM and CDR2 ANQGSEA. The V and J ends lost 1 base and 2 bases, in that order; junction bases with no gene match: 3. The CDR3 loop reads CSVEGDREAYNEQFF. For the CDR3, the DNA is TGCAGCGTTGAAGGGGACAGGGAAGCCTACAATGAGCAGTTCTTC.

The CDR3 DNA sequence: TGTGCCAGCTCGGGACTAGCCCAGAGCTCCTACGAGCAGTACTTC. Protein: CASSGLAQSSYEQYF. This chain joins TRBV18 and TRBJ2-7; 9 positions agree with TRBD2. The V and J ends lost 6 bases and 0 bases, in that order; junction bases with no gene match: 6. Germline assignment: CDR1 KGHSH and CDR2 LQKENI. The CDR3 length is 15 residues.